Following are 14 T cell receptor beta chains from one sample sequenced in a study of blood T cell repertoires in COVID-19. The table came from immunoSEQ multiplex PCR; TCRdb's copy has only in-frame clones and leaves some out. Here the sample spans roughly 40,000 clones, about nine tenths being singletons. Sequenced material: peripheral blood. The receptors derive from a human donor in a cohort sampled during active COVID-19.

V usage is TRBV29-1 and J usage is TRBJ2-7; 9 bases match TRBD2. V shed 5 bases and J 7 bases; nucleotides not matched to a gene: 3. Germline CDR1 is SQVTM and CDR2 is ANQGSEA. The CDR3 contains 11 residues. CDR3 region: CSVKTSGEQYF. Written as DNA, the CDR3 is TGCAGCGTTAAGACTAGCGGTGAGCAGTACTTC.

The genes are TRBV6-5 and TRBJ2-1, with 14 nucleotides matching TRBD2. The germline V gene encodes CDR1 MNHEY and CDR2 SVGAGI. J lost 7 bases, V lost 6 bases, and 5 bases had no gene match. This CDR3 is built from 15 residues. The CDR3 is CASSAGTSGRNEQFF. For the CDR3, the DNA is TGTGCCAGCAGCGCCGGGACTAGCGGGAGAAATGAGCAGTTCTTC.

This sequence joins TRBV12-3 or TRBV12-4 and TRBJ2-7, with a possible D match to TRBD1 (6 bases). The ends were cut back, 1 base at V and 4 bases at J, with 8 bases in the middle. The CDR3 is 13 amino acids. CDR3: CASSLGQGYEQYF. The CDR3 nucleotides read TGTGCCAGCAGTTTAGGGCAGGGGTACGAGCAGTACTTC.

The chain carries TRBV7-2 and TRBJ1-2; TRBD1 might be the D (5 bases). This CDR3 has 15 amino acids. V lost 1 base and J lost 4, with 13 bases in between. In germline, CDR1 is SGHTA, CDR2 FQGNSA. CDR3 in DNA: TGTGCCAGCAGCTTAGAGCCTGGACAACTCTATGGCTACACCTTC. Translated, it gives CASSLEPGQLYGYTF.

The rearrangement uses TRBV9 and TRBJ2-2, with TRBD2 as a possible D gene (6 bases). The CDR3 runs to 17 residues. The V end was cut by 5 bases, the J end by 2 bases, with 19 bases between. Germline V CDR1 and CDR2: SGDLS, YYNGEE. Here the CDR3 DNA reads TGTGCCAGCAGGGCGGAGGCACGCGGGACCAACACCGGGGAGCTGTTTTTT. Encoded protein: CASRAEARGTNTGELFF.

The chain recombines TRBV25-1 with TRBJ2-7, with D hard to call. The CDR3 extends over 10 amino acids. Trimming left V 7 bases short and J 4 bases short, with 5 bases between. Germline CDR1 reads MGHDK; CDR2 reads SYGVNS. Here the CDR3 reads CASTQYEQYF. Here the CDR3 DNA reads TGTGCCAGCACCCAGTACGAGCAGTACTTC.

The J gene is TRBJ1-1, the V gene TRBV20-1, with D maybe TRBD1 (5 bases). Trimming removed 6 bases from V and 6 bases from J, with 11 bases in between. CDR1 and CDR2 (germline): DFQATT, SNEGSKA (reference sequence). The CDR3 runs to 11 residues. CDR3 nucleotide sequence: TGCAGTGCAGGCAGGGTGGCTGAAGCTTTCTTT. It codes for CSAGRVAEAFF.

The rearrangement links TRBV6-5 to TRBJ2-7; 10 bases align to TRBD1. CDR1 and CDR2 (germline): MNHEY, SVGAGI. Trimming at V came to 5 bases and at J to 2 bases, leaving 6 bases not matched to a gene. The CDR3 spans 15 residues. CDR3 sequence reads: CASSPGQGGAYEQYF. As DNA, the CDR3 is TGTGCCAGCAGTCCAGGACAGGGGGGGGCCTACGAGCAGTACTTC.

This clone was counted only a few times. This rearrangement joins TRBV9 to TRBJ1-4; 7 nucleotides agree with TRBD1. Per germline, CDR1 SGDLS and CDR2 YYNGEE. Trimming at V came to 3 bases and at J to 4 bases, leaving 6 bases not matched to a gene. This CDR3 region has 15 residues. This CDR3 reads CASSGRQGGNEKLFF. CDR3 nucleotide sequence: TGTGCCAGCAGCGGCCGACAGGGAGGTAATGAAAAACTGTTTTTT.

The chain employs TRBV19 and TRBJ2-1; 14 positions agree with TRBD2. This CDR3 comprises 18 residues. The V segment lost 5 bases and the J segment 7 bases; nucleotides outside the gene matches: 13. CDR1 is LNHDA and CDR2 is SQIVND in the germline V gene (reference sequence). Written as DNA, the CDR3 is TGTGCCAGTAGTGCCCAAAGACCGGGACTAGCGGGAGTTAATGAGCAGTTCTTC. As protein: CASSAQRPGLAGVNEQFF.

This clone was observed a single time. The rearrangement links TRBV11-2 to TRBJ2-3; 7 nucleotides line up with TRBD1. V lost 5 bases to trimming and J lost 7 bases; unmatched junction nucleotides: 6. The CDR3 has 13 amino acids. The V gene's germline CDR1 is SGHAT and CDR2 FQNNGV. The CDR3 is CASSARDRYTQYF. The CDR3 nucleotides are TGTGCCAGCAGCGCCCGGGACAGATATACGCAGTATTTT.

The chain recombines TRBV18 with TRBJ2-7; 10 nucleotides align to TRBD2. CDR3 size: 14 residues. The germline CDR1 and CDR2 sequences are KGHSH and LQKENI. J gave up 5 bases and V 4 bases, and 5 bases lay outside the gene matches. The CDR3 region has the DNA TGTGCCAGCTCACGAGCGGGAGGGCCCAACGAGCAGTACTTC. It codes for CASSRAGGPNEQYF.

The V and J genes are TRBV27 and TRBJ2-2, with 9 bases matching TRBD1. Germline assignment: CDR1 MNHEY and CDR2 SMNVEV (reference sequence). Trimming removed 6 bases from V and 2 bases from J; junction bases left unmatched: 7. CDR3 length: 16 residues. The CDR3 sequence is CASRARTGANTGELFF. Written as DNA, the CDR3 is TGTGCCAGCAGGGCGAGGACAGGGGCCAACACCGGGGAGCTGTTTTTT.

The chain has TRBV18 and TRBJ2-7, with 7 nucleotides matching TRBD2. V dropped 3 bases and J dropped 6; count of bases not matched to a gene: 11. The CDR3 is 15 amino acids. CDR1 is KGHSH and CDR2 is LQKENI in the germline V gene. The CDR3 reads CASSPMPGTKGEQYF. In nucleotides, the CDR3 is TGTGCCAGCTCACCTATGCCCGGGACTAAGGGCGAGCAGTACTTC.